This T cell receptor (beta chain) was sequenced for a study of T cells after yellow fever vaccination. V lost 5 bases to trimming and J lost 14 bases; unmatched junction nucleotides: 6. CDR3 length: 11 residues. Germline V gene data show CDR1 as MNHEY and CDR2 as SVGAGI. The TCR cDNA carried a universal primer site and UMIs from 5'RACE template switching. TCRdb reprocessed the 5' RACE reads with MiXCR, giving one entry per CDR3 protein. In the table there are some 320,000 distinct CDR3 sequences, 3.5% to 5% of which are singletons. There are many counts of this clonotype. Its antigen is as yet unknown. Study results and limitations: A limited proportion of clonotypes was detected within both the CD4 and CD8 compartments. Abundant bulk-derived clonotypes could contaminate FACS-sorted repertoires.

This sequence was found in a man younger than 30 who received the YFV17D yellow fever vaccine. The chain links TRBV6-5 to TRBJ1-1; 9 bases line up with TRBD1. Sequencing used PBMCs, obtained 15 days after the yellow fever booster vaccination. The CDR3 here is CASSVRDRDFF. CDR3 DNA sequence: TGTGCCAGCAGTGTCCGGGACAGGGACTTCTTT.